These 22 T cell receptor beta chains were sequenced from one sample in a study of lymphopenia after photon versus proton radiotherapy. Some clones are missing from TCRdb's copy, which holds only in-frame ones; the method was immunoSEQ multiplex PCR. The table lists 37,000 or so clones, more than 75% of them singletons. Here the sequenced sample was peripheral blood, taken from a patient treated with photon-based radiotherapy. Receptors originate from a man between 45 and 60 years old with gastric cancer.

V is TRBV7-2 and J is TRBJ1-3; D gene unclear. V lost 5 bases and J 0 bases, leaving 5 bases between the germline ends. Germline loops: CDR1 SGHTA, CDR2 FQGNSA. CDR3 length: 13 residues. CDR3 nucleotides: TGTGCCAGCAGCCGATCCTCTGGAAACACCATATATTTT. Its translation is CASSRSSGNTIYF. The full variable domain, completed using reference TRBV7-2 and TRBJ1-3, is GAGVSQSPSNKVTEKGKDVELRCDPISGHTALYWYRQSLGQGLEFLIYFQGNSAPDKSGLPSDRFSAERTGGSVSTLTIQRTQQEDSAVYLCASSRSSGNTIYFGEGSWLTVV.

The gene calls are TRBV7-9 and TRBJ2-1; D might be TRBD2 (5 bases). This CDR3 spans 14 amino acids. Trimming removed 4 bases from V and 5 bases from J, with 12 bases in between. Germline values: CDR1 SEHNR, CDR2 FQNEAQ (reference sequence). As DNA, the CDR3 is TGTGCCAGCAGCTCCAACCGGGGAAACAATGAGCAGTTCTTC. Its protein product is CASSSNRGNNEQFF.

Only a few counts were recorded for this clone. V and J are TRBV15 and TRBJ2-5, with 9 bases fitting TRBD2. The junction had 3 bases not matched to a gene; V was cut back by 5 bases and J by 5 bases. Germline V gives CDR1 LNHNV, CDR2 YYDKDF (reference sequence). This CDR3 spans 13 amino acids. CDR3 nucleotides: TGTGCCACCAGCTTAGCGGGAGTGGAGACCCAGTACTTC. Translation: CATSLAGVETQYF.

For the CDR3, the DNA is TGTGCCAGCAGTCCAGACGGGGCTGAAGCTTTCTTT. As protein: CASSPDGAEAFF. The chain couples TRBV6-1 to TRBJ1-1; D call uncertain. The CDR3 totals 12 residues. CDR1 is MNHNS and CDR2 is SASEGT in the germline V gene. The V and J ends lost 5 bases and 6 bases respectively, with 10 bases between them.

This rearrangement joins TRBV2 to TRBJ2-5, with D possibly TRBD1 on 5 matching bases. V lost 3 bases and J lost 1, with 9 bases in between. Per the germline V gene, CDR1 is SNHLY and CDR2 is FYNNEI. The CDR3 covers 14 residues. Here the CDR3 reads CASSEGQIQETQYF. The CDR3 DNA reads as TGTGCCAGCAGTGAGGGGCAGATCCAAGAGACCCAGTACTTC.

The rearrangement links TRBV6-4 to TRBJ2-2; TRBD2 agrees at 8 bases. Germline V lookup: CDR1 MRHNA, CDR2 SNTAGT. This CDR3 has 15 amino acids. Losses at the gene ends were 6 bases for V and 3 bases for J; bases not matched to a gene: 6. Here the CDR3 DNA reads TGTGCCAGCAGAGGGTCACTAGCGGACACCGGGGAGCTGTTTTTT. This translates into CASRGSLADTGELFF.

The chain uses TRBV18 and TRBJ2-3, with D hard to call. Trimming removed 3 bases from V and 0 bases from J, with 7 bases in between. CDR3 size: 14 residues. Per germline, CDR1 KGHSH and CDR2 LQKENI. CDR3 sequence reads: CASSPQVSTDTQYF. DNA for the CDR3: TGTGCCAGCTCACCGCAGGTTAGCACAGATACGCAGTATTTT.

The chain recombines TRBV27 with TRBJ1-2; D is perhaps TRBD1 (6 bases). The CDR3 has 14 amino acids. V was shortened by 6 bases and J by 3 bases, with 14 bases between the two germline ends. Germline-derived CDR1 and CDR2 are MNHEY and SMNVEV (reference sequence). The CDR3 sequence is CASRVRGADYGYTF. CDR3 sequence (DNA): TGTGCCAGCAGGGTTCGGGGGGCGGACTATGGCTACACCTTC.

The table lists this clone with a count of one. J is TRBJ1-1 and V is TRBV10-3, with 10 nucleotides matching TRBD1. J lost 3 bases, V lost 4 bases, and 8 bases had no gene match. In germline, CDR1 is ENHRY, CDR2 SYGVKD. CDR3 length: 16 residues. DNA for the CDR3: TGTGCCATCAGTGTCGACAGGGGGCTGGGGGACACTGAAGCTTTCTTT. Its translation is CAISVDRGLGDTEAFF.

J is TRBJ2-1 and V is TRBV7-2, with 8 bases lining up with TRBD2. The CDR3 has 19 amino acids. Germline V gene sequence: CDR1 SGHTA, CDR2 FQGNSA. J gave up 0 bases and V 2 bases, and 12 bases lay outside the gene matches. CDR3 sequence: CASSLYTSGHPSSYNEQFF. The CDR3 DNA follows: TGTGCCAGCAGCTTATATACTAGCGGTCATCCTAGCTCCTACAATGAGCAGTTCTTC.

The chain is built from TRBV7-9 and TRBJ2-1; the D is unclear. V lost 2 bases to trimming and J lost 2 bases, with 10 bases between them. CDR1 is SEHNR, CDR2 FQNEAQ, per germline (reference sequence). The CDR3 is made up of 15 amino acids. For the CDR3, the DNA is TGTGCCAGCAGCTTACACGGGTTTACCTACAATGAGCAGTTCTTC. Translation gives CASSLHGFTYNEQFF.

CDR3 region: CASSPRRGGPYNEQFF. The CDR3, as DNA: TGTGCCAGCAGCCCGAGGCGAGGGGGGCCCTACAATGAGCAGTTCTTC. This chain links TRBV11-3 with TRBJ2-1; D tentatively reads TRBD1 or TRBD2 (6 bases each). The V and J ends lost 5 bases and 2 bases respectively, with 16 bases between them. Germline values: CDR1 SGHNT, CDR2 YENEEA. This CDR3 is 16 amino acids long.

This sequence joins TRBV19 and TRBJ2-7, with D hard to call. The CDR3 length is 13 residues. Germline V gives CDR1 LNHDA, CDR2 SQIVND (reference sequence). V lost 3 bases, J lost 1 base, and 7 bases lay in between. CDR3 residues: CASSMVESYEQYF. Here the CDR3 DNA reads TGTGCCAGTAGTATGGTGGAATCCTACGAGCAGTACTTC.

This rearrangement joins TRBV29-1 to TRBJ1-2; 8 bases are a match to TRBD1. Trimming took 6 bases from V and 6 from J; bases not matched to a gene: 15. The CDR3 has 15 residues. The germline V gene has CDR1 SQVTM and CDR2 ANQGSEA. DNA of the CDR3: TGCAGCGTCCGAGGTGTGAGCAGGGGGCATGATGGCTACACCTTC. Amino acids: CSVRGVSRGHDGYTF.

CDR3 region: CASSQAQAGLAGGPSYEQYF. CDR3 sequence (DNA): TGTGCCAGCAGCCAAGCACAAGCGGGGCTAGCGGGAGGGCCGAGCTACGAGCAGTACTTC. The chain employs TRBV4-2 and TRBJ2-7; 12 bases map to TRBD2. The CDR3 consists of 20 residues. Per germline, CDR1 LGHNA and CDR2 YNFKEQ. After removal of 1 base from V and 3 bases from J, the junction contained 16 bases not matched to a gene.

Comments on this clone: This may stem from a read error, because a much larger clone lies one nucleotide away. The chain combines TRBV27 with TRBJ1-2; no definite D call. The CDR3 totals 14 residues. Germline CDR1 reads MNHEY; CDR2 reads SMNVEV (reference sequence). The CDR3 region is CANSLKISNYGYTF. The CDR3 region has the DNA TGTGCCAACAGTTTAAAGATCTCTAACTATGGCTACACCTTC.

This clone was observed a single time. The rearrangement links TRBV28 to TRBJ2-7; D not certain. The CDR3 runs to 12 residues. The V end was cut by 10 bases, the J end by 3 bases, with 13 bases between. CDR1 and CDR2 (germline): MDHEN, SYDVKM. The CDR3: CATAWVGYEQYF. The CDR3 DNA reads as TGTGCCACCGCATGGGTAGGCTACGAGCAGTACTTC. Full variable domain (missing parts from reference TRBV28 and TRBJ2-7): DVKVTQSSRYLVKRTGEKVFLECVQDMDHENMFWYRQDPGLGLRLIYFSYDVKMKEKGDIPEGYSVSREKKERFSLILESASTNQTSMYLCATAWVGYEQYFGPGTRLTVT.

The chain couples TRBV4-2 to TRBJ2-3, with 9 bases matching TRBD2. V was pared by 1 base and J by 0 bases, with 5 bases of the junction left unmatched. Looked up from germline, CDR1 is LGHNA and CDR2 is YNFKEQ. CDR3 length: 17 residues. CDR3 in DNA: TGTGCCAGCAGCCAAGCTGCGGGAGGGGGGAGCACAGATACGCAGTATTTT. This encodes CASSQAAGGGSTDTQYF.

The chain uses TRBV4-1 and TRBJ1-1, with D possibly matching TRBD1 (5 bases). Per the germline V gene, CDR1 is MGHRA and CDR2 is YSYEKL. V lost 6 bases and J lost 5, with 19 bases in between. This CDR3 is built from 15 residues. CDR3 sequence: CASRPLPTALTEAFF. CDR3 in DNA: TGCGCCAGCAGACCGCTCCCGACAGCCCTGACTGAAGCTTTCTTT.

V gene TRBV5-1 combines with J gene TRBJ2-1; TRBD2 aligns across 7 bases. The trim removed 2 bases at V and 7 bases at J, leaving 12 bases unmatched. Germline V CDR1 and CDR2: SGHRS, YFSETQ. This CDR3 has 16 amino acids. The CDR3 nucleotides read TGCGCCAGCAGCTTCAACCCTGGACTAGAGTGGAATGAGCAGTTCTTC. It is translated as CASSFNPGLEWNEQFF.

V usage is TRBV4-1 and J usage is TRBJ1-4, with 8 nucleotides matching TRBD1. Trimming took 4 bases from V and 5 from J; bases not matched to a gene: 6. In germline, CDR1 is MGHRA, CDR2 YSYEKL. This CDR3 has 15 amino acids. The CDR3 spells CASSLSGTGNEKLFF. CDR3 sequence (DNA): TGCGCCAGCAGCCTCTCCGGGACAGGAAATGAAAAACTGTTTTTT.

V and J are TRBV5-6 and TRBJ2-5; 8 bases map to TRBD1. The CDR3 totals 15 residues. Per germline, CDR1 SGHDT and CDR2 YYEEEE. Trimming took 7 bases from V and 0 from J; bases not matched to a gene: 8. The CDR3 region has the DNA TGTGCCAGCCTCCGATACAGGGGGTACCAAGAGACCCAGTACTTC. Protein product: CASLRYRGYQETQYF.